The next 8 T cell receptor beta chains were all read from a single sample in a study of T cells in Graves' hyperthyroidism and ophthalmopathy. Regions amplified from RNA transcripts were the TCR beta CDR3 regions. A set of HTBI primers served as the primers for a first-round RT-PCR of the TCR CDR3. TCRdb analysed the multiplex PCR reads with MiXCR anew, one entry per CDR3 protein. The sample shows around 500,000 distinct CDR3 sequences, around an eighth of them seen only once. Sequenced sample: blood. The receptors derive from a woman aged 18-30 years with Graves' hyperthyroidism.

This clonotype has a count of ten or more. The chain uses TRBV27 and TRBJ2-3; TRBD2 agrees at 15 bases. This CDR3 is built from 15 residues. V gave up 5 bases and J gave up 5 bases; unmatched junction bases: 2. The germline CDR1 and CDR2 sequences are MNHEY and SMNVEV (reference sequence). The DNA for the CDR3 is TGTGCCAGCAGTGAGGGACTAGCGGGAGGAGATACGCAGTATTTT. Translated, it gives CASSEGLAGGDTQYF.

This clonotype appeared many times. The V gene is TRBV7-9, the J gene TRBJ2-1; 10 bases agree with TRBD1. Trimming cost V 5 bases and J 6 bases; bases outside gene matches: 4. Germline V lookup: CDR1 SEHNR, CDR2 FQNEAQ (reference sequence). The CDR3 is made up of 14 amino acids. The CDR3: CASSGQGGINEQFF. CDR3 DNA sequence: TGTGCCAGCAGCGGACAGGGGGGAATCAATGAGCAGTTCTTC.

This clonotype was picked up many times. The chain is built from TRBV20-1 and TRBJ2-7; D possibly corresponds to TRBD2 (6 bases). Trimming removed 2 bases at V and 0 bases at J, with 11 bases between. The CDR3 covers 14 residues. The germline V gene encodes CDR1 DFQATT and CDR2 SNEGSKA (reference sequence). CDR3 in DNA: TGCAGTGCTAGACATAGCGGTGCCTCCTACGAGCAGTACTTC. Its translation is CSARHSGASYEQYF.

The genes are TRBV7-9 and TRBJ2-4; 10 positions agree with TRBD1. The CDR3 loop spans 14 amino acids. Per the germline V gene, CDR1 is SEHNR and CDR2 is FQNEAQ (reference sequence). J lost 5 bases, V lost 5 bases, and 3 bases had no gene match. The CDR3 spells CASSLGTGENIQYF. In DNA, the CDR3 is TGTGCCAGCAGCCTCGGGACAGGGGAAAACATTCAGTACTTC.

Many counts were recorded for this clonotype. The genes are TRBV6-5 and TRBJ1-2; 9 bases agree with TRBD1. The junction had 5 bases not matched to a gene; V was cut back by 2 bases and J by 7 bases. Germline CDR1 is MNHEY and CDR2 is SVGAGI. CDR3 size: 14 residues. In DNA form, the CDR3 reads TGTGCCAGCAGTTACGGGGACAGGGCTGCTGGCTACACCTTC. This gives the protein CASSYGDRAAGYTF.

This clonotype was picked up many times. This chain joins TRBV12-3 or TRBV12-4 and TRBJ2-7; D is possibly TRBD2 (7 bases). V shed 5 bases and J shed 4 bases, with 15 bases lying between them. This CDR3 comprises 14 residues. CDR3 in amino acids: CASSRGANAYEQYF. The CDR3 region has the DNA TGTGCCAGCAGTCGGGGGGCCAATGCTTACGAGCAGTACTTC.

Note on this clonotype: A single base separates this from a much larger clone, so it may be a read error. CDR3 loop: CATGDPGQGHEQFF. Written as DNA, the CDR3 is TGTGCCACCGGTGACCCGGGACAGGGACATGAGCAGTTCTTC. The chain joins TRBV24-1 to TRBJ2-1; 9 bases line up with TRBD1. CDR1 is KGHDR, CDR2 SFDVKD, per germline. The CDR3 extends over 14 amino acids.

At least ten counts were recorded for this clonotype. The CDR3 spells CASSQDRGQGTDTQYF. For the CDR3, the DNA is TGTGCCAGCAGCCAAGATCGGGGACAGGGGACAGATACGCAGTATTTT. This chain links TRBV3-1 with TRBJ2-3; 10 nucleotides line up with TRBD1. Per the germline V gene, CDR1 is LGHDT and CDR2 is YNNKEL (reference sequence). V lost 0 bases, J lost 3 bases, and 3 bases stayed unmatched. The CDR3 length is 16 residues.